Below, 25 T cell receptor beta chains from the same sample are listed, as sequenced in a study of T-cell memory formation after mild COVID-19. TCRdb ran MiXCR on the 5' RACE reads and lists one entry per CDR3 protein. The sample lists hundreds of thousands of distinct CDR3 sequences, roughly a fifth occurring once. Sequences were obtained from PBMCs or a T cell subset sorted from them (not recorded which). These receptors originate from an adult woman who had mild COVID-19 (a few samples of this study predate the infection). Cell type and time point are not known.

The genes are TRBV6-5 and TRBJ2-7, with D unresolved. The CDR3 totals 15 residues. Trimming cost V 0 bases and J 2 bases, with 11 bases left between them. CDR1 MNHEY and CDR2 SVGAGI come from the germline V gene. The CDR3 nucleotides read TGTGCCAGCAGTTACTCGATCAGAGCCACCTACGAGCAGTACTTC. This encodes CASSYSIRATYEQYF.

The chain uses TRBV12-3 or TRBV12-4 and TRBJ2-2, with 7 bases matching TRBD1. With 8 bases clipped from V and 4 bases from J, the junction kept 1 base outside the gene matches. The CDR3 sequence is 12 residues long. CDR3 nucleotide sequence: TGTGCCAGCGCAGGGGGCACCGGGGAGCTGTTTTTT. Protein product: CASAGGTGELFF.

The V and J genes are TRBV9 and TRBJ1-4, with D maybe TRBD1 (5 bases). This CDR3 comprises 14 residues. Trimming left V 1 base short and J 3 bases short, with 7 bases between. CDR1 and CDR2 from the germline V gene are SGDLS and YYNGEE. CDR3 loop: CASSVKGSNEKLFF. In DNA, the CDR3 is TGTGCCAGCAGCGTAAAGGGGTCTAATGAAAAACTGTTTTTT.

This clonotype came up many times. V is TRBV12-3 or TRBV12-4 and J is TRBJ2-3; no clear D. V was cut by 7 bases and J by 6 bases, with 17 bases left in between. CDR3 length: 14 amino acids. CDR3 coding DNA: TGTGCCAGCACCCTTTGGTCCGGTGCGGATACGCAGTATTTT. Amino acids: CASTLWSGADTQYF.

This clonotype was counted a few times. This chain links TRBV15 with TRBJ1-1; 7 nucleotides match TRBD1. This CDR3 spans 15 amino acids. V was clipped by 1 base and J by 6 bases; unmatched bases: 8. CDR1 is LNHNV and CDR2 is YYDKDF in the germline V gene (reference sequence). The chain's CDR3 is CATSRADRVGAEAFF. The CDR3 DNA is TGTGCCACCAGCAGAGCCGACAGGGTGGGTGCTGAAGCTTTCTTT.

V and J are TRBV20-1 and TRBJ1-2; TRBD1 matches at 7 bases. The CDR3 is 11 residues long. Germline CDR1 is DFQATT and CDR2 is SNEGSKA (reference sequence). With V trimmed by 3 bases and J by 7 bases, 2 bases remained unmatched. CDR3 in amino acids: CSARTGFGYTF. As DNA, the CDR3 is TGCAGTGCTAGGACAGGGTTTGGCTACACCTTC.

The chain uses TRBV10-3 and TRBJ2-7, with 13 bases aligning to TRBD2. Germline CDR1 and CDR2: ENHRY and SYGVKD. The V and J ends lost 10 bases and 2 bases, in that order; junction bases with no gene match: 2. This CDR3 comprises 13 residues. The CDR3 here is CATGLAGAYEQYF. Here the CDR3 DNA reads TGTGCCACCGGACTAGCGGGGGCCTACGAGCAGTACTTC.

Only a few counts were recorded for this clonotype. The chain employs TRBV12-3 or TRBV12-4 and TRBJ2-7; D may be TRBD1 or TRBD2 (5 bases each). The CDR3 extends over 14 amino acids. Trimming took 4 bases from V and 0 from J, leaving 10 bases between them. The CDR3 protein is CASSSGTYSYEQYF. The CDR3 coding sequence is TGTGCCAGCAGTTCCGGGACCTACTCCTACGAGCAGTACTTC.

This clonotype has a handful of counts. The chain links TRBV9 to TRBJ2-3; D assignment may be TRBD1 or TRBD2 (5 bases each). Germline V gene data show CDR1 as SGDLS and CDR2 as YYNGEE. This CDR3 is built from 17 residues. The V end was cut by 0 bases, the J end by 2 bases, with 16 bases between. CDR3 in DNA: TGTGCCAGCAGCGTAGATCCGGGGCCTCTCCTCACAGATACGCAGTATTTT. Its translation is CASSVDPGPLLTDTQYF. Complete variable domain (other parts from reference TRBV9 and TRBJ2-3): DSGVTQTPKHLITATGQRVTLRCSPRSGDLSVYWYQQSLDQGLQFLIQYYNGEERAKGNILERFSAQQFPDLHSELNLSSLELGDSALYFCASSVDPGPLLTDTQYFGPGTRLTVL.

The V and J genes are TRBV5-1 and TRBJ2-7; D perhaps matches TRBD1 (6 bases). The germline CDR1 and CDR2 sequences are SGHRS and YFSETQ. Trimming took off 2 bases at V and 0 bases at J, with 12 bases between the two ends. The CDR3 is 15 residues long. CDR3 sequence: CASSFGGGYSYEQYF. In nucleotides, the CDR3 is TGCGCCAGCAGCTTCGGTGGGGGCTACTCCTACGAGCAGTACTTC. Based on the CDR3 plus reference TRBV5-1 and TRBJ2-7, the full variable domain is KAGVTQTPRYLIKTRGQQVTLSCSPISGHRSVSWYQQTPGQGLQFLFEYFSETQRNKGNFPGRFSGRQFSNSRSEMNVSTLELGDSALYLCASSFGGGYSYEQYFGPGTRLTVT.

The rearrangement links TRBV11-2 to TRBJ2-1, with D uncertain. V lost 2 bases and J 5 bases, leaving 13 bases between the germline ends. The CDR3 is 15 residues long. Germline V CDR1 and CDR2: SGHAT, FQNNGV. In nucleotides, the CDR3 is TGTGCCAGCAGCTTACAGGTGGGAATCAACAATGAGCAGTTCTTC. Encoded protein: CASSLQVGINNEQFF.

This chain uses TRBV20-1 with TRBJ1-2, with D tentatively TRBD1 (6 bases). Deletions cut 6 bases from V and 7 bases from J, with 12 bases between. CDR3 length: 11 amino acids. Germline V gene lookup returns CDR1 DFQATT and CDR2 SNEGSKA (reference sequence). CDR3 amino acids: CSASTGFGYTF. DNA of the CDR3: TGCAGTGCCTCGACAGGATTTGGCTACACCTTC.

The chain links TRBV6-1 to TRBJ1-1; the D gene is possibly TRBD1 (5 bases). V lost 6 bases and J lost 7, with 12 bases in between. CDR1 is MNHNS, CDR2 SASEGT, per germline. This CDR3 has 12 amino acids. CDR3 residues: CASRAWTLEAFF. The CDR3 nucleotides read TGTGCCAGCAGAGCTTGGACACTTGAAGCTTTCTTT.

This clonotype was seen more than once but under ten times. At one boundary the junction diverges from the germline segment, which might be a read error. The rearrangement joins TRBV7-7 to TRBJ2-2, with D hard to call. Germline V CDR1 and CDR2: SSHAT, FNYEAQ (reference sequence). CDR3 size: 15 residues. The CDR3: CASSPQTPNTGELFF. CDR3 nucleotides: TGTGCTAGCAGCCCACAGACTCCTAACACCGGGGAGCTGTTTTTT.

This clonotype has more than one count but fewer than ten. V is TRBV18 and J is TRBJ1-1; no firm D call. Per germline, CDR1 KGHSH and CDR2 LQKENI. There are 15 residues in the CDR3. The germline V and J ends were trimmed by 2 bases and 6 bases, with 16 bases remaining between them. Written as DNA, the CDR3 is TGTGCCAGCTCACCAGTGGAGGGCGCCGTCTCTGAAGCTTTCTTT. Translation gives CASSPVEGAVSEAFF.

This rearrangement joins TRBV14 to TRBJ1-5, with D possibly TRBD1 on 5 matching bases. Germline CDR1 and CDR2: SGHDN and FVKESK. V was clipped by 0 bases and J by 5 bases, with 11 bases between them. The CDR3 runs 15 residues. DNA for the CDR3: TGTGCCAGCAGCCAAGAGCCCGACAGTCATCAGCCCCAGCATTTT. Protein: CASSQEPDSHQPQHF.

The V gene is TRBV27, the J gene TRBJ1-3; D unclear. The CDR3 spans 15 residues. CDR1 is MNHEY and CDR2 is SMNVEV in the germline V gene (reference sequence). Trimming took 2 bases from V and 2 from J, leaving 10 bases between them. In DNA, the CDR3 is TGTGCCAGCAGTTTAGAGGGTGCCCCTGGAAACACCATATATTTT. It specifies CASSLEGAPGNTIYF.

This clonotype has more than one count but fewer than ten. The J gene is TRBJ1-5, the V gene TRBV24-1; 10 positions agree with TRBD1. Germline CDR1 reads KGHDR; CDR2 reads SFDVKD. V gave up 4 bases and J gave up 3 bases; unmatched junction bases: 11. This CDR3 is 18 amino acids long. This chain's CDR3 is CATSDLTSTGGNNQPQHF. The DNA for the CDR3 is TGTGCCACCAGTGACCTTACTTCGACAGGGGGCAACAATCAGCCCCAGCATTTT.

This clonotype was found a few times. The chain is built from TRBV3-1 and TRBJ2-7; D tentatively fits TRBD1 or TRBD2 (5 bases each). From germline, CDR1 is LGHDT and CDR2 YNNKEL (reference sequence). The CDR3 consists of 16 residues. Trimming cost V 1 base and J 6 bases, with 19 bases left between them. In DNA form, the CDR3 reads TGTGCCAGCAGCCAAGCAGGGACCCACCCTACGAGCGAGCAGTACTTC. It is translated as CASSQAGTHPTSEQYF.

V usage is TRBV10-3 and J usage is TRBJ2-6, with D uncertain. Germline CDR1 is ENHRY and CDR2 is SYGVKD. With 3 bases removed from V and 0 bases from J, the gap between germline ends came to 6 bases. The CDR3 extends over 15 amino acids. DNA of the CDR3: TGTGCCATCAGTGATACGGCCTCTGGGGCCAACGTCCTGACTTTC. Amino acid sequence: CAISDTASGANVLTF.

This clonotype was picked up a small number of times. The J gene is TRBJ1-1, the V gene TRBV7-9, with 10 positions matching TRBD1. This CDR3 contains 12 residues. Per the germline V gene, CDR1 is SEHNR and CDR2 is FQNEAQ (reference sequence). Trimming took 10 bases from V and 6 from J; bases not matched to a gene: 5. As DNA, the CDR3 is TGTGCCATCAGTGGGACAGGGGCTGAAGCTTTCTTT. Translating gives CAISGTGAEAFF.

This clonotype has more than one count but fewer than ten. The rearrangement joins TRBV20-1 to TRBJ2-2, with TRBD2 matching over 11 bases. V was pared by 6 bases and J by 8 bases, with 8 bases of the junction left unmatched. The CDR3 consists of 14 residues. Germline CDR1 is DFQATT and CDR2 is SNEGSKA (reference sequence). The CDR3 is CSASSGRIKGELFF. The CDR3, as DNA: TGCAGTGCCTCTAGCGGGAGGATCAAAGGGGAGCTGTTTTTT.

This clonotype has more than one count but fewer than ten. The chain is built from TRBV3-1 and TRBJ1-1; D is uncertain. This CDR3 contains 15 residues. Trimming took 3 bases from V and 2 from J, leaving 13 bases between them. Germline-derived CDR1 and CDR2 are LGHDT and YNNKEL (reference sequence). The CDR3: CASSQGLWGNTEAFF. The DNA for the CDR3 is TGTGCCAGCAGCCAGGGCCTCTGGGGAAACACTGAAGCTTTCTTT. The full variable domain, with the rest looked up from reference TRBV3-1 and TRBJ1-1, is DTAVSQTPKYLVTQMGNDKSIKCEQNLGHDTMYWYKQDSKKFLKIMFSYNNKELIINETVPNRFSPKSPDKAHLNLHINSLELGDSAVYFCASSQGLWGNTEAFFGQGTRLTVV.

The chain combines TRBV5-1 with TRBJ1-4; D is undetermined. Germline CDR1 and CDR2: SGHRS and YFSETQ. CDR3 length equals 13 residues. Trimming left V 5 bases short and J 5 bases short, with 10 bases between. The CDR3 DNA follows: TGCGCCAGCAGATTTGCAGTGAATGAAAAACTGTTTTTT. Protein sequence: CASRFAVNEKLFF.

A few counts support this clonotype. A read error may produce the germline difference seen at one junction end. The J gene is TRBJ1-1, the V gene TRBV15, with 9 bases aligning to TRBD1. The CDR3 spans 14 residues. CDR1 LNHNV and CDR2 YYDKDF come from the germline V gene (reference sequence). Here the CDR3 DNA reads TGTGCCACCAGCCGAGACAGGGGGAGTACTGAAGCTTTCTTT. Amino acid sequence: CATSRDRGSTEAFF.